Listed here is a single TCR beta chain. Its antigen is unknown. Base qualities were left out, and no much larger clone turns up one base away. This sample is drawn from a study of blood T cell repertoires in COVID-19 (dated by TCRdb to about 2020). Broadly, across the study: Samples covering the acute and convalescent phases of COVID-19 were provided by collaborators in the United States, Italy and Spain. Subjects who had been exposed to COVID-19, were actively infected with it, or had recovered from it provided the deeply sampled blood TCRbeta repertoires that made up the dataset. The material from the prospective study consisted of cDNA or gDNA derived from T cells, B-cell-depleted T cells, or PBMCs. A freely available public database, intended as a resource for researchers studying the immune response to SARS-CoV-2, is where the repertoires were released. HLA class I and class II types, where available, came from metadata supplied by the sample provider rather than from assay-based typing. The sample metadata nearly always contained a de-identified subject ID, COVID-19 status, age in years and sex. The samples were drawn from the first 160 participants of the ongoing ImmuneRACE study and from 1,254 subjects provided by 6 global collaborators. Results and caveats for the whole study, not just this receptor: The amount of clinical and demographic metadata varied by source and participant and was provided uncurated.

TCRbeta CDR3 regions were amplified from genomic DNA using the immunoSEQ Assay, a bias-controlled multiplex PCR. Under the source paper's analysis protocol: The number of nucleated cells in each sample was estimated from the amplification of reference gene primers within the assay. To quantify the absolute abundance of each unique TCRbeta CDR3 rearrangement, sequence reads were collapsed and filtered. For each sample, productive Simpson clonality was calculated by taking the square root of Simpson's diversity index across productive rearrangements. Drawn from immuneACCESS, this table holds only the in-frame rearrangements with V and J called that TCRdb kept. Clones are partly lost; checked studies trace under half to an unresolved V gene and leave the rest unexplained. The DNA gave D and trimming, while V, J and clone size come from that table. In this sample the table shows a few hundred thousand clones, about nine tenths of which occur a single time. The ten top clones hold about a tenth of the sample.

Participants in the prospective study were aged 18 to 89 years, lived in approximately 26 United States geographic areas, and enrolled through a virtual design. To assign participants to cohorts, the prospective study relied on clinical history that participants themselves reported in a screening survey and a study questionnaire. Recovered participants in ImmuneRACE Cohort 3 were defined by two consecutive negative NP/OP PCR tests, clearance by a healthcare professional, or resolution of symptoms. Mobile phlebotomists in the prospective study collected whole blood, serum and a nasopharyngeal or oropharyngeal swab from every participant. Over an approximately two-month period, participants in the prospective study had the option of providing additional blood draws and questionnaires. Before DNA extraction, blood samples from the prospective study were shipped at room temperature or frozen. The germline V gene gives CDR1 as SGHRS and CDR2 as YFSETQ. V is pruned by 4 bases and J by 4 bases, leaving 12 bases of the junction without a gene match. The CDR3 has 16 amino acids, counting the end cysteine and phenylalanine. The CDR3 DNA has 48 bases and is translated from base 1.

This TCR derives from a woman in her thirties who had recovered from COVID-19. The chain couples TRBV5-1 to TRBJ1-1, with 8 bases aligning to TRBD1. The sequenced sample consisted of PBMCs or T cells enriched from blood (not recorded which). The bases read TGCGCCAGCAGCGCCGGGACAGGCCAGCGGGGCACTGAAGCTTTCTTT. It translates as CASSAGTGQRGTEAFF.